The clone carrying this TCR beta chain was found a few times. Its antigen is still unknown. This CDR3 is 16 amino acids long. Unmatched junction bases numbered 8, after V lost 3 bases and J lost 8 bases. Looked up from germline, CDR1 is SGDLS and CDR2 is YYNGEE. This record comes from a study of response to subunit inactivated influenza vaccine. Findings and limits, study-wide: With each seasonal influenza vaccination, the authors suggested, few new T cells are recruited.

TCRdb re-analysed the RT-PCR reads in MiXCR, keeping a single row per CDR3 protein. The table includes 200,000 to 250,000 distinct CDR3 sequences, 10% to 15% detected once. V gene TRBV9 combines with J gene TRBJ2-1, with TRBD2 matching 13 bases. The specimen comprised non-naive T cells sorted from PBMCs, sampled 14 days before vaccination. The TCR sequence derives from a man aged 50 to 59 who received an inactivated influenza vaccine. The CDR3 DNA sequence: TGTGCCAGCAGCGCCACCCGGACTAGCGGGAGAGATGAGCAGTTCTTC. Protein: CASSATRTSGRDEQFF.